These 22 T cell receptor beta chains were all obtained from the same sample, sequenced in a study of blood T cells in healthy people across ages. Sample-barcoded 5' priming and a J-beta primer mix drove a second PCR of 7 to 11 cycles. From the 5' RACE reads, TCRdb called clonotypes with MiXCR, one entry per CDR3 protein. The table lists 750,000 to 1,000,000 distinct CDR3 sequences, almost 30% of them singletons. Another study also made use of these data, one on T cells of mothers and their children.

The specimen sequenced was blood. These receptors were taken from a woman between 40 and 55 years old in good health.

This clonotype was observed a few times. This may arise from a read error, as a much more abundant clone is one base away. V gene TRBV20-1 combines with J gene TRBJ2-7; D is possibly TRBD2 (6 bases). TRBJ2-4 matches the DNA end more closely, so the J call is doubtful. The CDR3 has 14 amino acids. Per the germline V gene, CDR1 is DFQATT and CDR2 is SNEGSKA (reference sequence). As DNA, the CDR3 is TGCAGTACTGGTATGACGGGGGAACCAAACATTCAGTACTTC. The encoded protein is CSTGMTGEPNIQYF.

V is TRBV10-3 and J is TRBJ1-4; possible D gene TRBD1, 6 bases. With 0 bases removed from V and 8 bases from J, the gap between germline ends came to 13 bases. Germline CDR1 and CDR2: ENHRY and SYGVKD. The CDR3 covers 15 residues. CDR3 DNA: TGTGCCATCAGTGAGTCCCCCAGGGGTGAAGAAAAACTGTTTTTT. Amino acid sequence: CAISESPRGEEKLFF.

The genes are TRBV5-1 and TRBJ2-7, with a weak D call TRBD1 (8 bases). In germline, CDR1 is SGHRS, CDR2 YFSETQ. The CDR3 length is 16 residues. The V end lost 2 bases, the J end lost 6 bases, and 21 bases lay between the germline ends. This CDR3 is CASSLSRTGRVGEQYF. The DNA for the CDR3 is TGCGCCAGCAGCTTATCTAGGACAGGGAGGGTCGGCGAGCAGTACTTC.

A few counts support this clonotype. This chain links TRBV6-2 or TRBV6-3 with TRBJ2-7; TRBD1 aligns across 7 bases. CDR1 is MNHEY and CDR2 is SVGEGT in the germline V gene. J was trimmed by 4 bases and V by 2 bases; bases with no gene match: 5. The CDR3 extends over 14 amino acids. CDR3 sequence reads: CASSYKPGGYEQYF. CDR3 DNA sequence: TGTGCCAGCAGTTACAAGCCAGGGGGTTACGAGCAGTACTTC.

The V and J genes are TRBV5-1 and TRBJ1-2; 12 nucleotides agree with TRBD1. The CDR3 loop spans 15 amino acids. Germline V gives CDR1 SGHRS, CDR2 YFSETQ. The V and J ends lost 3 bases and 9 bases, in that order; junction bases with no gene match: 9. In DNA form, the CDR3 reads TGCGCCAGCAGCTCACCCGGGACAGGGGGCTCTAGCTACACCTTC. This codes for CASSSPGTGGSSYTF.

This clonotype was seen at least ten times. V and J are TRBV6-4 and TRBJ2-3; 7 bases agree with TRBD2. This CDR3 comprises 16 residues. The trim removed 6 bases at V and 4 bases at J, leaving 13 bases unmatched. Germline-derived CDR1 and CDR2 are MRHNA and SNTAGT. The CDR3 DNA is TGTGCCAGCAGCCCGCGCATTGGGGGGGGAGCAGATACGCAGTATTTT. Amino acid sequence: CASSPRIGGGADTQYF.

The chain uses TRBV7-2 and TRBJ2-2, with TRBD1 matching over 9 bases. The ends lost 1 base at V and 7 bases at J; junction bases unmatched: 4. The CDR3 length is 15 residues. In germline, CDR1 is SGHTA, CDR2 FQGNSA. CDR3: CASSLVGTGIGELFF. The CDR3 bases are TGTGCCAGCAGCTTAGTCGGGACAGGGATCGGGGAGCTGTTTTTT.

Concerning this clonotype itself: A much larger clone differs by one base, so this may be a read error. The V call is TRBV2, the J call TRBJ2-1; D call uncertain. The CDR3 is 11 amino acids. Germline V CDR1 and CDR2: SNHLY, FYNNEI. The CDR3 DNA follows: TGTGCCGGCAGTGGGGACAATGAGCAGTTCTTC. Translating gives CAGSGDNEQFF.

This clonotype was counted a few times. The CDR3 loop is CASSFRGTGSYEQYF. The CDR3 bases are TGTGCCAGCAGTTTCCGGGGGACAGGATCCTACGAGCAGTACTTC. The chain employs TRBV28 and TRBJ2-7; 8 bases fit TRBD1. CDR1 MDHEN and CDR2 SYDVKM come from the germline V gene. V shed 3 bases, J shed 1 base, and the junction held 5 bases outside the gene matches. The length of the CDR3 is 15 residues.

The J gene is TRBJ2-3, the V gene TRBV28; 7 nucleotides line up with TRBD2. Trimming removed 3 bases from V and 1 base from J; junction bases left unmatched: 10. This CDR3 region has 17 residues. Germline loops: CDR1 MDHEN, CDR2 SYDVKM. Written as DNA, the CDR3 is TGTGCCAGCAGTTTTAGGACCGCCCGGGGGGGCACAGATACGCAGTATTTT. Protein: CASSFRTARGGTDTQYF. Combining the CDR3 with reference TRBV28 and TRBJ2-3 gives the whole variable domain DVKVTQSSRYLVKRTGEKVFLECVQDMDHENMFWYRQDPGLGLRLIYFSYDVKMKEKGDIPEGYSVSREKKERFSLILESASTNQTSMYLCASSFRTARGGTDTQYFGPGTRLTVL.

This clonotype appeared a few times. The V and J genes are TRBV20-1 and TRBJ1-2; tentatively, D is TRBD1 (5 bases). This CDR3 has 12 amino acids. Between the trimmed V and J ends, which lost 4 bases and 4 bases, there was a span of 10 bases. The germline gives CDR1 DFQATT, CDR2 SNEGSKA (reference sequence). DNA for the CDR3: TGCAGTGCTACGACAGAGGGCTATGGCTACACCTTC. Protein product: CSATTEGYGYTF.

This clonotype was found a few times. Here the CDR3 reads CASSPGLAGPEQYF. The CDR3 DNA sequence: TGTGCCAGCAGCCCCGGACTAGCGGGGCCCGAGCAGTACTTC. V and J are TRBV7-2 and TRBJ2-5; TRBD2 matches at 12 bases. The DNA end favors TRBJ2-7, so the J call may be wrong. The germline CDR1 and CDR2 sequences are SGHTA and FQGNSA. The CDR3 has 14 residues.

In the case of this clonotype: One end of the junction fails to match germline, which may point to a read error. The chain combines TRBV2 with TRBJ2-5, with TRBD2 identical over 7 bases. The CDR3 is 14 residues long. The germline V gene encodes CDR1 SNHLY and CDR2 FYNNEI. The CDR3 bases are TGTGCCAGCAGTGACCGGGACTACCAAGAGGCCCAGTACTTC. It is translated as CASSDRDYQEAQYF.

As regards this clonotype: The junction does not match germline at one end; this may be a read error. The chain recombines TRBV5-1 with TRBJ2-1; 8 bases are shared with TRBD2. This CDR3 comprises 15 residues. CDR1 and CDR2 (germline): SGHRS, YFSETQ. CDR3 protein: CASSLISGGANEQCF. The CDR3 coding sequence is TGCGCCAGCAGCCTTATTTCGGGGGGGGCCAATGAGCAGTGCTTC.

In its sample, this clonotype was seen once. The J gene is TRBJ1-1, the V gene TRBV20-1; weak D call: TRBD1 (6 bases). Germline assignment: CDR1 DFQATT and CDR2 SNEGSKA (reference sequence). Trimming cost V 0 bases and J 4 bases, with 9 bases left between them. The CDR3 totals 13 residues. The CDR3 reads CSARDMGATEAFF. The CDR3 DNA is TGCAGTGCTAGAGATATGGGGGCCACTGAAGCTTTCTTT.

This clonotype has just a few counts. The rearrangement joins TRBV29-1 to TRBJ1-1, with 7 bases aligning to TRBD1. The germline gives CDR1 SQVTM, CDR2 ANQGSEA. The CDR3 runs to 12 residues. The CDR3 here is CSVWDRNTEAFF. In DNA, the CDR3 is TGCAGTGTATGGGACAGAAACACTGAAGCTTTCTTT.

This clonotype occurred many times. The CDR3 loop is CASSQTGTEYGYTF. In nucleotides, the CDR3 is TGTGCCAGCAGCCAAACCGGGACAGAATATGGCTACACCTTC. The rearrangement links TRBV7-3 to TRBJ1-2; 7 nucleotides align to TRBD1. The germline CDR1 and CDR2 sequences are SGHTA and FQGTGA. V was clipped by 5 bases and J by 5 bases; unmatched bases: 8. The CDR3 extends over 14 amino acids.

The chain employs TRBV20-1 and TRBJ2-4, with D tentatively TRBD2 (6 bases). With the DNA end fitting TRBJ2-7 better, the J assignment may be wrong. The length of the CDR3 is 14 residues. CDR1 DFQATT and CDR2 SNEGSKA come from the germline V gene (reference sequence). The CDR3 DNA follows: TGCAGTGCGGACCTCTTTGCGGGGATGGACGAGCAGTACTTC. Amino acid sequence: CSADLFAGMDEQYF.

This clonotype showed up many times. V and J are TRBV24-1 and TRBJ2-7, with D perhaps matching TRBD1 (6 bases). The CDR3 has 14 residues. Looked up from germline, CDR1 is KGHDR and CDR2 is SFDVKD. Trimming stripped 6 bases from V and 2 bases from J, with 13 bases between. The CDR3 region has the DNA TGTGCCACCAGTCCCAGGGGTCCCGCCTACGAGCAGTACTTC. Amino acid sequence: CATSPRGPAYEQYF.

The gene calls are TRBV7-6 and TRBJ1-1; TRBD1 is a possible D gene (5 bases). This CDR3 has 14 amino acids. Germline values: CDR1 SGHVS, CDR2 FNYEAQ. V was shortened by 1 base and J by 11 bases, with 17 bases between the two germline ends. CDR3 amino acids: CASSLEAGVRDAFF. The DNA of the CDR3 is TGTGCCAGCAGCTTAGAAGCCGGAGTCAGGGATGCTTTCTTT.

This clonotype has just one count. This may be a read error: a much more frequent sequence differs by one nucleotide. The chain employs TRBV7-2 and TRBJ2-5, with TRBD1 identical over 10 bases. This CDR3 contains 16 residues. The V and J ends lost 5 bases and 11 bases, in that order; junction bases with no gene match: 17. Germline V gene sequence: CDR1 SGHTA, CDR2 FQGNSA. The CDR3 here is CASSIPRDRGYNEQYF. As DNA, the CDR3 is TGTGCCAGCAGCATCCCCCGGGACAGGGGTTACAATGAGCAGTACTTC.

Here the CDR3 DNA reads TGTGCCAGCAGCGACCCCGGGACTAGCGGGGGCCGTTACAATGAGCAGTTCTTC. Encoded protein: CASSDPGTSGGRYNEQFF. The chain couples TRBV7-2 to TRBJ2-1; 14 bases match TRBD2. This CDR3 comprises 18 residues. CDR1 SGHTA and CDR2 FQGNSA come from the germline V gene. V lost 5 bases and J lost 4; bases outside the gene matches: 10.